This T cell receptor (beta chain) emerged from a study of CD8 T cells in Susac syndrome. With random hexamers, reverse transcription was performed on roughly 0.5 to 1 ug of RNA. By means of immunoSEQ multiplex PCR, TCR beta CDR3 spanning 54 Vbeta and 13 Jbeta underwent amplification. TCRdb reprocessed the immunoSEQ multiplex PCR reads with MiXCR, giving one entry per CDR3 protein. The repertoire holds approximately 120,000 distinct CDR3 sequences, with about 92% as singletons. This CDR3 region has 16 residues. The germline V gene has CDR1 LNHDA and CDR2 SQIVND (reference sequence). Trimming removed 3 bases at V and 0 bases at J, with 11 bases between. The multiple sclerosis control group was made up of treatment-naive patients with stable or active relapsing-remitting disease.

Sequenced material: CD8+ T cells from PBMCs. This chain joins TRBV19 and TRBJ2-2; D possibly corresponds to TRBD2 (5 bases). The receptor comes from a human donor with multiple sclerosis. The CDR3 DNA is TGTGCCAGTAGTATCCCCGAGGGCCCGAACACCGGGGAGCTGTTTTTT. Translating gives CASSIPEGPNTGELFF.